This TCR beta chain derives from a study of blood T cell repertoires in COVID-19. Authors' processing steps: Reference gene primer amplification gave nucleated cell count estimates. Clones were read by immunoSEQ multiplex PCR, and TCRdb kept only the in-frame ones, dropping some. From that table come the V and J calls and clone size; the DNA was used to work out D and trimming. The table has some 390,000 clones, more than 75% seen once. The V gene lost 1 base and the J gene lost 3 bases, with 18 bases spanning the gap. The germline V gene has CDR1 SGHTA and CDR2 FQGTGA. This CDR3 has 17 amino acids. The rearrangement links TRBV7-3 to TRBJ1-1; no firm D call. The sequencing sample was made of peripheral blood. This receptor was obtained from a human donor in a cohort sampled during active COVID-19. As DNA, the CDR3 is TGTGCCAGCAGCTTAAAAGGAGAAGCCCAAAATCACACTGAAGCTTTCTTT. Amino acids: CASSLKGEAQNHTEAFF.